This TCR beta chain was retrieved from a study of T cell responses to AZD1222 COVID-19 vaccine. Profiling relied on immunoSEQ multiplex PCR, and the TCRdb table lists in-frame clones only, not all of them. The sample consists of approximately 180,000 clones, approximately 86% of them appearing once. CDR1 and CDR2 from the germline V gene are MGHDK and SYGVNS. The trim removed 6 bases at V and 4 bases at J, leaving 7 bases unmatched. CDR3 size: 14 residues. The chain uses TRBV25-1 and TRBJ2-7; TRBD1 matches 9 bases. The sequence came from an adult in good health. Material: peripheral blood, obtained on day 0 of AZD1222 vaccination. The CDR3 sequence: CASRRGQGGYEQYF. CDR3 DNA sequence: TGTGCCAGCAGGAGGGGACAGGGTGGATACGAGCAGTACTTC.